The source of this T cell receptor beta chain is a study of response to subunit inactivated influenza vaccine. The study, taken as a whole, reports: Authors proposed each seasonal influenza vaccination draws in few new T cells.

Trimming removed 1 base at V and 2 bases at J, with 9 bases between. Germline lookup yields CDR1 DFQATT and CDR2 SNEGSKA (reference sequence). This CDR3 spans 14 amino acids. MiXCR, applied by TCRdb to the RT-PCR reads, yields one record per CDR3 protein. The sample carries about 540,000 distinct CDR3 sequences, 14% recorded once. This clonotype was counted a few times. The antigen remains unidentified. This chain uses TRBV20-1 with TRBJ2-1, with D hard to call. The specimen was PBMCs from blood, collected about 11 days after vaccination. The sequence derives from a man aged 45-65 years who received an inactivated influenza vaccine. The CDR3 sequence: CSARGRIAYNEQFF. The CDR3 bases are TGCAGTGCTAGAGGCCGGATTGCCTACAATGAGCAGTTCTTC.